These 24 T cell receptor beta chains share one sample of origin, sequenced in a study of T cell changes during pregnancy in multiple sclerosis. Assay used: immunoSEQ multiplex PCR; TCRdb lists only in-frame clones, some missing. This sample has about 57,000 clones, with under 95% found just once. The specimen was CD4+ T cells from peripheral blood mononuclear cells, collected in the second trimester of pregnancy. All receptors come from a female donor with multiple sclerosis, enrolled in a pregnancy study.

The chain uses TRBV9 and TRBJ1-3, with 9 bases that match TRBD1. The CDR3 spans 14 residues. CDR1 is SGDLS, CDR2 YYNGEE, per germline. V lost 0 bases, J lost 8 bases, and 3 bases stayed unmatched. CDR3 sequence (DNA): TGTGCCAGCAGCGTAGAACAGGGGGCGCACACCATATATTTT. Its protein product is CASSVEQGAHTIYF. Looking up the rest from reference TRBV9 and TRBJ1-3 gives the full variable domain: DSGVTQTPKHLITATGQRVTLRCSPRSGDLSVYWYQQSLDQGLQFLIQYYNGEERAKGNILERFSAQQFPDLHSELNLSSLELGDSALYFCASSVEQGAHTIYFGEGSWLTVV.

This chain links TRBV11-2 with TRBJ2-3, with D possibly matching TRBD1 (5 bases). CDR3 length: 15 residues. Looked up from germline, CDR1 is SGHAT and CDR2 is FQNNGV. The ends were cut back, 1 base at V and 8 bases at J, with 16 bases in the middle. The CDR3: CASSLVGKGVGTQYF. CDR3 bases: TGTGCCAGCAGCTTAGTGGGCAAAGGGGTCGGTACGCAGTATTTT. The whole variable domain, filled in from reference TRBV11-2 and TRBJ2-3, reads EAGVAQSPRYKIIEKRQSVAFWCNPISGHATLYWYQQILGQGPKLLIQFQNNGVVDDSQLPKDRFSAERLKGVDSTLKIQPAKLEDSAVYLCASSLVGKGVGTQYFGPGTRLTVL.

The chain has TRBV10-3 and TRBJ1-3; D is perhaps TRBD1 (6 bases). The V and J ends lost 4 bases and 2 bases respectively, with 18 bases between them. Germline CDR1 ENHRY, CDR2 SYGVKD. This CDR3 is built from 17 residues. For the CDR3, the DNA is TGTGCCATCAGTGGGGGGGGGCGAGAGTACACTGGAAACACCATATATTTT. It codes for CAISGGGREYTGNTIYF.

The chain joins TRBV5-4 to TRBJ2-5; TRBD2 might be the D (5 bases). This CDR3 contains 13 residues. With 2 bases removed from V and 3 bases from J, the gap between germline ends came to 8 bases. CDR1 and CDR2 (germline): SGHNT, YYREEE (reference sequence). The DNA of the CDR3 is TGTGCCAGCAGCTTAGGACTGAAAGAGACCCAGTACTTC. Residues: CASSLGLKETQYF.

The V gene is TRBV7-2, the J gene TRBJ1-1, with 7 bases matching TRBD1. Unmatched junction bases numbered 7, after V lost 2 bases and J lost 4 bases. Germline CDR1 and CDR2: SGHTA and FQGNSA. There are 15 residues in the CDR3. The CDR3 here is CASSLLGTVLTEAFF. The CDR3 DNA is TGTGCCAGCAGCTTACTCGGGACAGTCCTCACTGAAGCTTTCTTT.

The chain combines TRBV5-1 with TRBJ1-5; possible D gene TRBD1, 6 bases. Trimming took 4 bases from V and 3 from J, leaving 14 bases between them. CDR3 length: 15 amino acids. Germline-derived CDR1 and CDR2 are SGHRS and YFSETQ. CDR3 sequence (DNA): TGCGCCAGCAGCCCCTTACCAGGGGTCAATCAGCCCCAGCATTTT. This gives the protein CASSPLPGVNQPQHF.

This rearrangement joins TRBV6-6 to TRBJ1-2; no clear D. Trimming stripped 7 bases from V and 6 bases from J, with 12 bases between. CDR1 is MNHNY and CDR2 is SVGAGI in the germline V gene (reference sequence). CDR3 length: 12 amino acids. The CDR3 region is CASIGTQHGYTF. The CDR3 region has the DNA TGTGCCAGCATCGGAACACAGCATGGCTACACCTTC.

The rearrangement uses TRBV2 and TRBJ1-2; TRBD1 matches at 7 bases. V shed 1 base, J shed 9 bases, and the junction held 5 bases outside the gene matches. The V gene's germline CDR1 is SNHLY and CDR2 FYNNEI. The length of the CDR3 is 13 residues. In DNA, the CDR3 is TGTGCCAGCAGTGAAGAGAACAGGGGATGCTACACCTTC. Translation: CASSEENRGCYTF.

V usage is TRBV6-6 and J usage is TRBJ1-1, with TRBD1 matching over 8 bases. The germline CDR1 and CDR2 sequences are MNHNY and SVGAGI (reference sequence). CDR3 length: 16 amino acids. V was clipped by 5 bases and J by 3 bases; unmatched bases: 11. In DNA form, the CDR3 reads TGTGCCAGCAGTACTACCCTCCCCAGGGGGCACACTGAAGCTTTCTTT. Translated, it gives CASSTTLPRGHTEAFF.

On this clone: Distinct nucleotide sequences in the sample also encode this CDR3. V is TRBV5-5 and J is TRBJ2-7; D perhaps matches TRBD2 (5 bases). The CDR3 is made up of 12 amino acids. With 0 bases removed from V and 6 bases from J, the gap between germline ends came to 7 bases. Germline V gene data show CDR1 as SGHKS and CDR2 as YYEKEE (reference sequence). The CDR3 DNA reads TGTGCCAGCAGCTTGGCAGGAGGCGAGCAGTACTTC. Residues: CASSLAGGEQYF.

The J gene is TRBJ2-1, the V gene TRBV27; D perhaps matches TRBD2 (5 bases). The V end lost 2 bases, the J end lost 3 bases, and 11 bases lay between the germline ends. CDR3 size: 15 residues. From germline, CDR1 is MNHEY and CDR2 SMNVEV (reference sequence). CDR3 sequence reads: CASSLVAGFYNEQFF. DNA for the CDR3: TGTGCCAGCAGTTTAGTCGCGGGCTTCTACAATGAGCAGTTCTTC.

J is TRBJ2-3 and V is TRBV29-1; TRBD2 aligns across 8 bases. Germline-derived CDR1 and CDR2 are SQVTM and ANQGSEA. The V and J ends lost 6 bases and 3 bases, in that order; junction bases with no gene match: 11. The CDR3 spans 15 residues. CDR3 loop: CSVASGSVETDTQYF. The CDR3 DNA reads as TGCAGCGTGGCCAGCGGGAGTGTTGAGACAGATACGCAGTATTTT.

The chain is built from TRBV4-1 and TRBJ2-7; 9 bases map to TRBD2. Germline CDR1 is MGHRA and CDR2 is YSYEKL. This CDR3 has 15 residues. J was trimmed by 3 bases and V by 0 bases; bases with no gene match: 3. CDR3 protein: CASSQDSGSRYEQYF. The CDR3 region has the DNA TGCGCCAGCAGCCAAGATAGCGGGAGTCGCTACGAGCAGTACTTC.

The V gene is TRBV9, the J gene TRBJ2-3; D perhaps matches TRBD1 (6 bases). Germline values: CDR1 SGDLS, CDR2 YYNGEE. The germline V and J ends were trimmed by 0 bases and 3 bases, with 11 bases remaining between them. The length of the CDR3 is 15 residues. The CDR3 is CASSVEAGDTDTQYF. The CDR3 DNA reads as TGTGCCAGCAGCGTAGAGGCAGGGGATACAGATACGCAGTATTTT. Together with reference TRBV9 and TRBJ2-3, the CDR3 gives the full variable domain: DSGVTQTPKHLITATGQRVTLRCSPRSGDLSVYWYQQSLDQGLQFLIQYYNGEERAKGNILERFSAQQFPDLHSELNLSSLELGDSALYFCASSVEAGDTDTQYFGPGTRLTVL.

The rearrangement links TRBV6-1 to TRBJ1-6, with D maybe TRBD1 (6 bases). Trimming shortened V by 5 bases and J by 4 bases, and 9 bases separated the two germline ends. Germline V gives CDR1 MNHNS, CDR2 SASEGT. CDR3 size: 14 residues. CDR3 coding DNA: TGTGCCAGCAGTACTACAGGGTATAATTCACCCCTCCACTTT. It yields the protein CASSTTGYNSPLHF.

This chain connects TRBV5-5 to TRBJ1-1, with D tentatively TRBD1 (5 bases). The CDR3 runs 14 residues. Trimming left V 4 bases short and J 5 bases short, with 15 bases between. Germline V lookup: CDR1 SGHKS, CDR2 YYEKEE (reference sequence). The CDR3 sequence is CASSPMGRTTEAFF. Written as DNA, the CDR3 is TGTGCCAGCAGCCCCATGGGCCGGACAACTGAAGCTTTCTTT.

This clone was seen only once. This chain joins TRBV18 and TRBJ2-6; maybe TRBD2 (7 bases). V dropped 3 bases and J dropped 4 bases, with 16 bases sitting between them. The CDR3 consists of 17 residues. CDR1 is KGHSH and CDR2 is LQKENI in the germline V gene. The CDR3 loop reads CASSPPGGASGANVLTF. The CDR3 coding sequence is TGTGCCAGCTCACCGCCGGGGGGCGCGTCCGGGGCCAACGTCCTGACTTTC.

The chain joins TRBV7-8 to TRBJ1-1; 8 nucleotides line up with TRBD1. With V trimmed by 5 bases and J by 2 bases, 4 bases remained unmatched. CDR1 and CDR2 (germline): SGHVS, FQNEAQ. CDR3 length: 14 amino acids. Here the CDR3 DNA reads TGTGCCAGCAGCGCTACAGGGGGTAACACTGAAGCTTTCTTT. Amino acids: CASSATGGNTEAFF.

The rearrangement uses TRBV14 and TRBJ2-5; D not resolved. Germline CDR1 is SGHDN and CDR2 is FVKESK. CDR3 length: 14 amino acids. The germline V and J ends were trimmed by 1 base and 3 bases, with 9 bases remaining between them. CDR3 bases: TGTGCCAGCAGCCAAGCCGCGGTTAAAGAGACCCAGTACTTC. As protein: CASSQAAVKETQYF. Supplemented by reference TRBV14 and TRBJ2-5, the full variable domain reads EAGVTQFPSHSVIEKGQTVTLRCDPISGHDNLYWYRRVMGKEIKFLLHFVKESKQDESGMPNNRFLAERTGGTYSTLKVQPAELEDSGVYFCASSQAAVKETQYFGPGTRLLVL.

The chain is built from TRBV6-1 and TRBJ2-2; 9 bases match TRBD2. This CDR3 is built from 15 residues. Germline V gives CDR1 MNHNS, CDR2 SASEGT. Trimming cost V 7 bases and J 8 bases; bases outside gene matches: 11. The CDR3 reads CASIGSGRGFGELFF. CDR3 DNA: TGTGCCAGCATTGGTAGCGGGAGAGGTTTTGGGGAGCTGTTTTTT.

Ten or more counts support this clone. The chain joins TRBV15 to TRBJ2-1, with 7 positions matching TRBD2. V was clipped by 1 base and J by 7 bases; unmatched bases: 13. Germline lookup yields CDR1 LNHNV and CDR2 YYDKDF (reference sequence). This CDR3 spans 17 amino acids. In DNA form, the CDR3 reads TGTGCCACCAGCAGAGGGCACCAAGGGACTACAGAGAATGAGCAGTTCTTC. This gives the protein CATSRGHQGTTENEQFF. Complete variable domain (other parts from reference TRBV15 and TRBJ2-1): DAMVIQNPRYQVTQFGKPVTLSCSQTLNHNVMYWYQQKSSQAPKLLFHYYDKDFNNEADTPDNFQSRRPNTSFCFLDIRSPGLGDTAMYLCATSRGHQGTTENEQFFGPGTRLTVL.

The rearrangement joins TRBV25-1 to TRBJ2-2; TRBD1 is a possible D gene (5 bases). The V and J ends lost 4 bases and 3 bases respectively, with 9 bases between them. The CDR3 sequence is 14 residues long. The V gene's germline CDR1 is MGHDK and CDR2 SYGVNS. This chain's CDR3 is CASSGIGDTGELFF. CDR3 DNA sequence: TGTGCCAGCAGTGGAATAGGGGACACCGGGGAGCTGTTTTTT. The full variable domain, in which reference TRBV25-1 and TRBJ2-2 provide the parts outside the CDR3, is EADIYQTPRYLVIGTGKKITLECSQTMGHDKMYWYQQDPGMELHLIHYSYGVNSTEKGDLSSESTVSRIRTEHFPLTLESARPSHTSQYLCASSGIGDTGELFFGEGSRLTVL.

V is TRBV27 and J is TRBJ1-4; D unresolved. Trimming shortened V by 5 bases and J by 8 bases, and 18 bases separated the two germline ends. The germline CDR1 and CDR2 sequences are MNHEY and SMNVEV (reference sequence). CDR3 length: 15 amino acids. The CDR3 region is CASSLKGVFREKLFF. Written as DNA, the CDR3 is TGTGCCAGCAGTCTTAAGGGAGTTTTTCGCGAAAAACTGTTTTTT.

The chain joins TRBV7-6 to TRBJ2-7; 7 bases align to TRBD2. J gave up 6 bases and V 4 bases, and 9 bases lay outside the gene matches. Germline V lookup: CDR1 SGHVS, CDR2 FNYEAQ. The CDR3 length is 14 residues. Here the CDR3 DNA reads TGTGCCAGCAGCTCCCTCGGATCTAGCGGCGAGCAGTACTTC. Its protein is CASSSLGSSGEQYF.